This T cell receptor (beta chain) derives from a study of blood T cell repertoires in COVID-19 (dated by TCRdb to the early 2020s). About the full investigation: Collaborator samples came from the United States, Italy and Spain and covered acute and convalescent phases of COVID-19. Samples were obtained from the ongoing ImmuneRACE study (first 160 participants) and from some 1,300 subjects provided by 6 global collaborators. A de-identified subject ID, COVID-19 status, age in years and sex were almost always included in the sample metadata. The repertoires were released in a freely available public database intended as a resource for research on the immune response to SARS-CoV-2. HLA class I and class II types, where available, came from metadata supplied by the sample provider rather than from assay-based typing. The prospective study material was composed of cDNA or gDNA derived from T cells, B-cell-depleted T cells, or PBMCs. Subjects who had been exposed to COVID-19, were actively infected with it, or had recovered from it provided the deeply sampled blood TCRbeta repertoires that made up the dataset. Paper-wide results and their limitations: How much clinical and demographic metadata was included differed by source and by participant, and the metadata was provided uncurated.

On this clone itself: Its antigen is unknown. Per-nucleotide qualities are absent, and no much larger clonotype sits a single base away.

TCRbeta CDR3 regions were amplified from genomic DNA using the immunoSEQ Assay, a bias-controlled multiplex PCR. In the original analysis: The number of nucleated cells in each sample was estimated by amplification of reference gene primers within the assay. To quantify the absolute abundance of each unique TCRbeta CDR3 rearrangement, sequence reads were collapsed and filtered. For each sample, productive Simpson clonality was calculated as the square root of Simpson's diversity index over productive rearrangements. TCRdb mirrors the immuneACCESS table, restricted to in-frame sequences. Some clones are absent from its copies; in checked studies, under half trace to an unresolved V gene, and the reason for the others is unknown. The V and J calls and clone size were taken over from that table, and D and trimming were inferred from the DNA. The sample contains over 250,000 clones, approximately 89% of them found a single time. Of the sample, 2% to 3% falls within the top ten clones.

Collaborating institutions collected whole blood in K2EDTA tubes following their own protocols. Collaborator samples were shipped for TCRbeta analysis as frozen whole blood, isolated PBMCs, or DNA extracted from either sample type. The trim is 6 bases for V and 4 bases for J, with a gap of 11 bases between the germline ends. As encoded in the germline V gene, CDR1 is SGHDT while CDR2 is YYEEEE. The CDR3 runs 12 amino acids, cysteine and phenylalanine included. Of all the DNA, just the CDR3 is kept, 36 bases in frame from base 1. Here the chain combines TRBV5-6 and TRBJ2-7, with TRBD1 as a weak D call on 5 bases. The sequenced material came from peripheral blood. The sequence was collected from a woman aged 45-65 years with acute or convalescent COVID-19. The nucleotides read TGTGCCAGCAACCGGCAGGGATACGAGCAGTACTTC. Its amino acids are CASNRQGYEQYF.